This T cell receptor (beta chain) is from a study of PD-L1 blockade in urothelial cancer (dated by TCRdb to the late 2010s). General notes on the study: Every patient began therapy at some point between 2014 and 2015 and was given atezolizumab 1,200 mg intravenously every 3 weeks. About nine tenths of the roughly 29 patients were identified as males with urothelial cancer of bladder origin, and a prior smoking history was reported by 18 of 29 patients. An ECOG performance status of 0 or 1 was recorded for the patients, and 0 to 3 prior chemotherapy regimens had been received by the patients. Blood samples were analyzed at 3 weeks after treatment start (second dose) and at 6 weeks after treatment start. A median of 141,255 T cells and approximately 83,000 unique TCRs was obtained from blood samples, and a median clonality of approximately 0.08 was observed. The study was an exploratory multi-omic analysis of somatic, immune and clinical correlates of response to PD-L1 blockade with atezolizumab in urothelial cancer. Pretreatment tumor samples, along with matched peripheral blood collected serially before and after atezolizumab treatment, underwent TCR sequencing. Durable clinical benefit meant progression-free survival longer than 6 months, and TCR features were also tested against progression-free and overall survival. In the same patients, whole exome sequencing and RNA sequencing of pretreatment tumors were performed in addition to TCR sequencing. Roughly 10 patients reached durable clinical benefit, while some 21 patients did not. Pretreatment blood TCR-seq was available for fewer than 30 patients, at least one posttreatment blood collection was obtained for roughly 24 patients, and tumor TCR-seq was available for roughly 24 patients. Findings and caveats that apply to the study as a whole: Greater expansion of tumor-associated TCR clones in peripheral blood 3 weeks after the start of treatment was observed in patients with durable benefit (n of about 20, p = 0.022). A pretreatment peripheral blood TCR clonality below the median was linked to improved progression-free and overall survival. Because of the small sample size (n ≈ 31) and the many exploratory analyses performed, the results are intended to be regarded as hypothesis-generating.

The CDR3 has 15 amino acids, counting the end cysteine and phenylalanine. Only the CDR3 DNA stays, 45 bases, in frame from base 1. From the germline V gene, CDR1 is MNHEY and CDR2 is SVGAGI. Relative to germline, V is missing 2 bases and J is missing 6 bases, with 9 bases of the junction outside any gene match. This specimen's time point label, per the study, means: peripheral blood 6 weeks after treatment start. A cohort of approximately 31 patients with locally advanced or metastatic urothelial carcinoma, treated at Memorial Sloan Kettering on a trial protocol, was included. Peripheral blood mononuclear cells were collected pretreatment and during treatment, at between 1 and 8 total time points per patient. The Qiagen DNeasy Blood extraction kit was used to purify genomic DNA from total PBMCs and from tumor samples. PBMCs were collected pretreatment and during treatment and were isolated and stored as previously described.

To estimate absolute template abundance from read counts, synthetic TCR analog templates were spiked into each PCR. The immunoSEQ assay used bias-controlled V and J gene primers to amplify TCRbeta CDR3 regions from genomic DNA. Sequencing of rearranged TCRbeta segments was performed at approximately 20X coverage. Regarding the original processing steps: Sequencing errors were corrected by clustering, and CDR3s were annotated against IMGT so that V, D and J genes could be assigned. Downstream analyses used only productive TCRbeta rearrangements and left out out-of-frame or stop-codon sequences. Clonality was computed as one minus Shannon entropy normalized by the log of the number of unique productive sequences. Clones differing between time points or between blood and tumor were identified by Fisher's exact test with Benjamini-Hochberg correction at adjusted p below 0.01. TCRdb re-hosts the immuneACCESS table, in-frame sequences only. Its copies lack some clones; in the studies checked, an unresolved V gene accounts for under half of them, and the cause for the rest is not known. V and J calls and clone size are copied from that table; D and trimming were computed from the DNA. The sample includes fewer than 50,000 clones, with 75% to 90% observed a single time. Of the sample, roughly 23% is held by the ten largest clones.

In regard to this clone: This receptor's antigen is unknown. Within one base of it there is no much larger clone, and no base qualities were kept.

This TCR was recovered from a man aged 55 to 70 with urothelial cancer. The chain couples TRBV6-5 to TRBJ1-1; 7 bases in the middle match TRBD1. Sequences were derived from PBMCs, sampled around atezolizumab (anti-PD-L1) treatment. The DNA sequence reads TGTGCCAGCAGTTACGGGAACAGGGGCCTTTCTGAAGCTTTCTTT. Protein translation: CASSYGNRGLSEAFF.